This T cell receptor (beta chain) derives from a study of T cell repertoires in cytomegalovirus infection. Study in general: In the study, CMV epitopes included recently identified HLA-C-restricted and well-studied HLA-B-restricted ones. Indications came from public TCR beta signatures; they pointed to CMV infection and to a matching HLA type. Overall study results and limits: Cumulative public TCR beta family frequency identified CMV carriers with the relevant HLA. HLA-C-restricted CMV-specific TCR beta clonotypes were dominant in the ex vivo response.

Germline CDR1 is MGHRA and CDR2 is YSYEKL. The CDR3 loop spans 15 amino acids. Losses at the gene ends were 3 bases for V and 5 bases for J; bases not matched to a gene: 8. TCRdb re-called the reads with MiXCR, one entry per CDR3 protein. Of about half a million distinct CDR3 sequences listed, 42% are singletons. A note on this clonotype: Antigen unknown.

The sample consisted of cultured PBMCs, taken from culture after CMV antigen stimulation. This TCR derives from a human donor in good health (CMV status not recorded). Some clones in this sample may be carry-over from other donors' samples. The chain carries TRBV4-1 and TRBJ2-7; 9 bases align to TRBD1. The CDR3 DNA follows: TGCGCCAGCAGCCAGGGGGACAGGGCCGCGGACGAGCAGTACTTC. This translates into CASSQGDRAADEQYF.